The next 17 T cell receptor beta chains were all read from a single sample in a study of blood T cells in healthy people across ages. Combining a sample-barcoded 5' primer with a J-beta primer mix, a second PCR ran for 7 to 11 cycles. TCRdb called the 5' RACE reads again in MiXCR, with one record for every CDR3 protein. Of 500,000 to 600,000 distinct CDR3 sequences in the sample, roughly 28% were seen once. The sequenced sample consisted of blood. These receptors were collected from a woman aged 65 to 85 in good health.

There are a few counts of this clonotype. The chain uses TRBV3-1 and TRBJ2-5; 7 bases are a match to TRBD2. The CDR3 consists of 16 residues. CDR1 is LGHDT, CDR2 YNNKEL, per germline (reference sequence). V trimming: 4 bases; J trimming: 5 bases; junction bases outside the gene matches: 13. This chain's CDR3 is CASSRGGELVIETQYF. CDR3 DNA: TGTGCCAGCAGCCGGGGGGGAGAACTAGTAATTGAGACCCAGTACTTC.

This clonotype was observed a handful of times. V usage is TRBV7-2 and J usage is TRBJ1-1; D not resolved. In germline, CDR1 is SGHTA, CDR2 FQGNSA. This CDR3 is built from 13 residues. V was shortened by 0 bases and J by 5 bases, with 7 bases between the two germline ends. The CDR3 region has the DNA TGTGCCAGCAGCTTAGCCACGGGGACTGAAGCTTTCTTT. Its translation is CASSLATGTEAFF.

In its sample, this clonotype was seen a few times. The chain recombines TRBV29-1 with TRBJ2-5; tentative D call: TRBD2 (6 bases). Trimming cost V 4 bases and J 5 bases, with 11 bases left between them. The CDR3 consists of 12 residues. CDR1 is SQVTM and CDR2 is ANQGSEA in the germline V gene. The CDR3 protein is CSVARELETQYF. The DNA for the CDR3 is TGCAGCGTTGCACGGGAGTTGGAGACCCAGTACTTC.

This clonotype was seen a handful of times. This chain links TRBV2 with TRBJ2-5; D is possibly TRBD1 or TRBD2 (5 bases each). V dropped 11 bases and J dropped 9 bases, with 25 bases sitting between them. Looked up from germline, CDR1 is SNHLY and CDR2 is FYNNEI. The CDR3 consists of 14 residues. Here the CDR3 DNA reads TGTGCCGGGAAACCCCGGACATCCATGGGGGCCCAGTACTTC. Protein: CAGKPRTSMGAQYF.

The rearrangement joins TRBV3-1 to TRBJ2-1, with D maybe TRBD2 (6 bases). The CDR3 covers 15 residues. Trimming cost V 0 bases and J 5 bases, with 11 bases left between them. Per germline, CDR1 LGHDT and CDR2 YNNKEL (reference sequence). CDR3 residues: CASSQDATSHNEQFF. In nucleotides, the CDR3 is TGTGCCAGCAGCCAAGACGCCACTAGCCACAATGAGCAGTTCTTC.

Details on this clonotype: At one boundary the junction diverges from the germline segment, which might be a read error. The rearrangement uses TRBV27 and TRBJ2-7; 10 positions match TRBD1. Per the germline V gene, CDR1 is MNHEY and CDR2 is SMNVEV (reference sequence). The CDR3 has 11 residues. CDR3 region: CASVDRGLVFF. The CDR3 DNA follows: TGTGCCAGTGTCGACAGGGGGCTGGTGTTCTTC.

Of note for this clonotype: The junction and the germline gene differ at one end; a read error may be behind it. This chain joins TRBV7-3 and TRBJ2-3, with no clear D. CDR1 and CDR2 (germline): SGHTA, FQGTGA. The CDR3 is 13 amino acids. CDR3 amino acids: CASSLNTGDTRYF. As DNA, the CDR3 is TGTGCCAGCAGCTTAAACACTGGAGATACGCGGTATTTT.

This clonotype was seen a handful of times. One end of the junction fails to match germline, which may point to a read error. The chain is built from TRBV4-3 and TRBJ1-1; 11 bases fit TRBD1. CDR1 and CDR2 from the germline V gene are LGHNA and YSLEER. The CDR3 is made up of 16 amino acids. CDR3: CAGSPRTGGGNTEAFF. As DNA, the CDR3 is TGCGCCGGCAGCCCCCGGACAGGGGGCGGGAACACTGAAGCTTTCTTT.

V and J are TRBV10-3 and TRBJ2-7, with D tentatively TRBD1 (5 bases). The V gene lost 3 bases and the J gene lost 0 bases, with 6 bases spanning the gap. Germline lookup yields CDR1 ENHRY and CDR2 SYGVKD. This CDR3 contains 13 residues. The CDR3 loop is CAISDQGSYEQYF. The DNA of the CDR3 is TGTGCCATCAGTGACCAGGGCTCCTACGAGCAGTACTTC.

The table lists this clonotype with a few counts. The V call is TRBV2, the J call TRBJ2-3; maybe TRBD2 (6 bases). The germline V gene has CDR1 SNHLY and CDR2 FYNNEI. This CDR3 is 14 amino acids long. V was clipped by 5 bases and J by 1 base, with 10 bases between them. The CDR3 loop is CASSPDYRTDTQYF. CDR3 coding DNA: TGTGCCAGCAGTCCGGACTACCGCACAGATACGCAGTATTTT.

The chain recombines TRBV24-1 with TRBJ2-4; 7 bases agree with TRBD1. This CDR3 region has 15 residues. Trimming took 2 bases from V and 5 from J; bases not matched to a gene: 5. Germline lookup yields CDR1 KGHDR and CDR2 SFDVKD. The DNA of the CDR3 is TGTGCCACCAGTGATTCCGGGACAGCTCAAAACATTCAGTACTTC. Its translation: CATSDSGTAQNIQYF.

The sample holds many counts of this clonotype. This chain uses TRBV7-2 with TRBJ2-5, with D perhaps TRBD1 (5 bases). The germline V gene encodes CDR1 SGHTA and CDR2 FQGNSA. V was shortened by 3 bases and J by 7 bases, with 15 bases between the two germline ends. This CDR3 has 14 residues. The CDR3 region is CASSFESSQGTQYF. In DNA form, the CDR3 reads TGTGCCAGCAGCTTCGAATCCTCCCAGGGGACCCAGTACTTC.

CDR3 nucleotide sequence: TGTGCCAGCTCACCACCGGTTTGGCAGGGGGGGATCGCCGGGGAGCTGTTTTTT. Translated, it gives CASSPPVWQGGIAGELFF. V gene TRBV18 combines with J gene TRBJ2-2, with D perhaps matching TRBD1 or TRBD2 (7 bases each). Germline V gene data show CDR1 as KGHSH and CDR2 as LQKENI. The CDR3 is made up of 18 amino acids. V gave up 0 bases and J gave up 6 bases, with 20 bases separating them.

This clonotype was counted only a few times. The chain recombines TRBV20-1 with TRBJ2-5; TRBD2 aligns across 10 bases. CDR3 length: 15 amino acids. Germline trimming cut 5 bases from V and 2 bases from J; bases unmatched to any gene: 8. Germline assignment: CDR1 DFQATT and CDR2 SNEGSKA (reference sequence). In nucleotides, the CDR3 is TGCAGTGCTTCAAGACTAGCGGGTCGTCAAGAGACCCAGTACTTC. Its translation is CSASRLAGRQETQYF.

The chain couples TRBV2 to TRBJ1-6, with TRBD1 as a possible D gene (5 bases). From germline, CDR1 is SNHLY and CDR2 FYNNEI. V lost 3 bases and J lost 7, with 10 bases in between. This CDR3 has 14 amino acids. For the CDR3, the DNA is TGTGCCAGCAGTGAGCAGGGACCCAATTCACCCCTCCACTTT. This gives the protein CASSEQGPNSPLHF.

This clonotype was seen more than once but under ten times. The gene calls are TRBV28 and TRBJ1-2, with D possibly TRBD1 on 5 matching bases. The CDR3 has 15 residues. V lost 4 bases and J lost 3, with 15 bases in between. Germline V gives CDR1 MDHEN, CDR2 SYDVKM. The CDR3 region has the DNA TGTGCCAGCAGTTCTAAGACGGACATCCACTATGGCTACACCTTC. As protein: CASSSKTDIHYGYTF.

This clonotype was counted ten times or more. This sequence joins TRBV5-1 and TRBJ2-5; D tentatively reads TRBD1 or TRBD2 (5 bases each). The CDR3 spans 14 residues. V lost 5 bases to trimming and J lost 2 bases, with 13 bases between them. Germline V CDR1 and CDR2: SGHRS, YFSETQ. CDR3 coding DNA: TGCGCCAGCAGAGGGGACCAGCCTCAAGAGACCCAGTACTTC. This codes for CASRGDQPQETQYF.